What follows is one TCR beta chain and its context. As yet, its antigen is unknown. The entry originates in a study of OX40 agonist ivuxolimab in advanced cancers. Overall study findings and caveats: Clones of CD4+ and CD8+ blood T cells grew by week 6 at doses of 0.1 to 3.0 mg/kg.

Measured with immunoSEQ multiplex PCR; TCRdb has only the in-frame clones, and not every one. Among about 28,000 clones listed, approximately 85% were seen once. The CDR3 extends over 16 amino acids. The TCR originated in an adult with an advanced solid tumor such as melanoma, head and neck, liver or kidney cancer. The rearrangement links TRBV12-1 to TRBJ2-7; the table assigns TRBD1, which was not confirmed against the DNA. TRBV12-1 is shown as a pseudogene. The source material was CD4+ or CD8+ T cells sorted from blood, sampled in a trial of the OX40 agonist ivuxolimab. CDR3 sequence: CASTFSPGQVYYEQYF. CDR3 DNA: TGTGCCAGCACCTTCTCCCCGGGACAGGTATACTACGAGCAGTACTTC.